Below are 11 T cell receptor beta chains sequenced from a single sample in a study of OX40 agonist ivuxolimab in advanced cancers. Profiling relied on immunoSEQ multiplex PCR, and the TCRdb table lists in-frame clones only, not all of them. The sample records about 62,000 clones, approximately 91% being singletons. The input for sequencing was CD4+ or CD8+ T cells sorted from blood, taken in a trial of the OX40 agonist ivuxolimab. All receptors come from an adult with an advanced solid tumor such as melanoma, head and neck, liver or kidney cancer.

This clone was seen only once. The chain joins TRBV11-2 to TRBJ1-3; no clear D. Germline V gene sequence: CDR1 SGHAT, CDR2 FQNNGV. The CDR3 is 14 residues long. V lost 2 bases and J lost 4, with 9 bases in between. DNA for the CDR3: TGTGCCAGCAGCTTAAGAAGGATCGGAAACACCATATATTTT. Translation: CASSLRRIGNTIYF.

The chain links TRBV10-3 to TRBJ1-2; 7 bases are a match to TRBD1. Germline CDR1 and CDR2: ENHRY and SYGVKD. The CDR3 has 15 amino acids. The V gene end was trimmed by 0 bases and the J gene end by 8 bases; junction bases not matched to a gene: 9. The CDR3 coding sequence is TGTGCCATCAGTGAGTCGCAGACAGGGACTGAGGGCTACACCTTC. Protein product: CAISESQTGTEGYTF.

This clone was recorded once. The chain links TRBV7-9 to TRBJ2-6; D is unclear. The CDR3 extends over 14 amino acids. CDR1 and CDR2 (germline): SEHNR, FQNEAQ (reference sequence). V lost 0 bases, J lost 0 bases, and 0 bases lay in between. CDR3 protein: CASSLASGANVLTF. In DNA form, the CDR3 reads TGTGCCAGCAGCTTAGCCTCTGGGGCCAACGTCCTGACTTTC. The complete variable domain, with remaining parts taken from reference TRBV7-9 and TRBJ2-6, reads DTGVSQNPRHKITKRGQNVTFRCDPISEHNRLYWYRQTLGQGPEFLTYFQNEAQLEKSRLLSDRFSAERPKGSFSTLEIQRTEQGDSAMYLCASSLASGANVLTFGAGSRLTVL.

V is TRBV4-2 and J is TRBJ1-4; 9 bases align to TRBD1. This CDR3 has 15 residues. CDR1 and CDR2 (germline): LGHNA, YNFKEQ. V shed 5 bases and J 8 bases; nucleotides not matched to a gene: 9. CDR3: CASSTQGAVWEKLFF. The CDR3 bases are TGTGCCAGCAGCACACAGGGGGCGGTATGGGAAAAACTGTTTTTT.

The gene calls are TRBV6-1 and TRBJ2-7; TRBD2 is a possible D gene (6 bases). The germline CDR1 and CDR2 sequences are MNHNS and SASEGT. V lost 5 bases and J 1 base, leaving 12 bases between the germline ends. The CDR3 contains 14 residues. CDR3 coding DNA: TGTGCCAGCAGTACACCGGGACTTTCCTACGAGCAGTACTTC. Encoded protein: CASSTPGLSYEQYF.

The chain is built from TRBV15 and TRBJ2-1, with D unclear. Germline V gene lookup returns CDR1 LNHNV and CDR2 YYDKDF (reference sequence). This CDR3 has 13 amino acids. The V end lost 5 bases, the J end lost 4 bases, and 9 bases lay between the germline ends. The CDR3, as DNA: TGTGCCACCAGCGGTAACTATTACAATGAGCAGTTCTTC. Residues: CATSGNYYNEQFF. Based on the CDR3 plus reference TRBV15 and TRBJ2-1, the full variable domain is DAMVIQNPRYQVTQFGKPVTLSCSQTLNHNVMYWYQQKSSQAPKLLFHYYDKDFNNEADTPDNFQSRRPNTSFCFLDIRSPGLGDTAMYLCATSGNYYNEQFFGPGTRLTVL.

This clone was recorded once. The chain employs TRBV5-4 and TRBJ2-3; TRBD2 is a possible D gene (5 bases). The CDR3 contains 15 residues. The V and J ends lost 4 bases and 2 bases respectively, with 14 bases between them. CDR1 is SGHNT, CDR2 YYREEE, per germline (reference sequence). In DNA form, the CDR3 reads TGTGCCAGCAGCCCTAGAGCGGAAACCACAGATACGCAGTATTTT. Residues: CASSPRAETTDTQYF.

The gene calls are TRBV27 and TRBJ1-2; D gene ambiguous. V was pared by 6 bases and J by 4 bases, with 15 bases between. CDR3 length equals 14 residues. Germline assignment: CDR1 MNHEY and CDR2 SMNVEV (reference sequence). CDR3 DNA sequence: TGTGCCAGCAGCAAAACGGAGAGTCGCTATGGCTACACCTTC. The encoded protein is CASSKTESRYGYTF.

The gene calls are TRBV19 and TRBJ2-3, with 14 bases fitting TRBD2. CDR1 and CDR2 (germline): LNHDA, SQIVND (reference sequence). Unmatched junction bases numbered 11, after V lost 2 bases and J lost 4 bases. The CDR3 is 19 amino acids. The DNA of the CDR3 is TGTGCCAGTAGTATAAGACTAGCGGGAGGGCCGGGCAATTCAGATACGCAGTATTTT. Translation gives CASSIRLAGGPGNSDTQYF.

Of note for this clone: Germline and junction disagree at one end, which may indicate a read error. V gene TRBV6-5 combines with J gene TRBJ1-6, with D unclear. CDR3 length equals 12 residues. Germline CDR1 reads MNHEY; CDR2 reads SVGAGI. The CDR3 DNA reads TGTGCCAGCAGGTACTCTGTGGGTCCCCTCCACTTT. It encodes CASRYSVGPLHF.

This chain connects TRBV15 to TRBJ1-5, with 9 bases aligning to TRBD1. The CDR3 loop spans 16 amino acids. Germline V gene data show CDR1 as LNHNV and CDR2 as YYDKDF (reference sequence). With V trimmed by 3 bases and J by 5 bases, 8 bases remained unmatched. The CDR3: CATSRPRDRADQPQHF. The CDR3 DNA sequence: TGTGCCACCAGCAGGCCCCGGGACAGGGCTGATCAGCCCCAGCATTTT.